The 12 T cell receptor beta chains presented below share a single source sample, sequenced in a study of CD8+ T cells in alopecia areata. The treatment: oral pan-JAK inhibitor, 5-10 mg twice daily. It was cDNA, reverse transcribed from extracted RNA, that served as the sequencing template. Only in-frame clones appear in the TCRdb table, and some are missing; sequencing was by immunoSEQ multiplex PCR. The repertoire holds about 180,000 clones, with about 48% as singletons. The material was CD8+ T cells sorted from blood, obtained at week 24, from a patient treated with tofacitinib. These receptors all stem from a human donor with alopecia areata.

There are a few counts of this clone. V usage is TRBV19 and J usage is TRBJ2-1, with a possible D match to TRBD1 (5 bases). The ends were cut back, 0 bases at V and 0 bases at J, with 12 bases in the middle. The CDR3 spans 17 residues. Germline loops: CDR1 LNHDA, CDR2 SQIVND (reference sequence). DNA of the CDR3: TGTGCCAGTAGTATAGATAGGGGCGAAAGCTCCTACAATGAGCAGTTCTTC. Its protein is CASSIDRGESSYNEQFF.

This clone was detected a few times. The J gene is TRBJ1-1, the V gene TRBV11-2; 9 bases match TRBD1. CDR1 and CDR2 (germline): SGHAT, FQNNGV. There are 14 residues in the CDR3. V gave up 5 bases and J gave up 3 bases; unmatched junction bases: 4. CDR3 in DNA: TGTGCCAGCAGCGTAGGACAGGGGCACACTGAAGCTTTCTTT. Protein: CASSVGQGHTEAFF.

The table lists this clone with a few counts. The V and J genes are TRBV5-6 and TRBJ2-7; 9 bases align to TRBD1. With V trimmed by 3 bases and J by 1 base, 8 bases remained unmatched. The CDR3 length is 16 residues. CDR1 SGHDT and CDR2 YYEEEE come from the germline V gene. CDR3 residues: CASSSLGTGSSYEQYF. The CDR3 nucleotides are TGTGCCAGCAGCTCCCTGGGGACAGGGTCTTCCTACGAGCAGTACTTC. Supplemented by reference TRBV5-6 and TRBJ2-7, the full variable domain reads DAGVTQSPTHLIKTRGQQVTLRCSPKSGHDTVSWYQQALGQGPQFIFQYYEEEERQRGNFPDRFSGHQFPNYSSELNVNALLLGDSALYLCASSSLGTGSSYEQYFGPGTRLTVT.

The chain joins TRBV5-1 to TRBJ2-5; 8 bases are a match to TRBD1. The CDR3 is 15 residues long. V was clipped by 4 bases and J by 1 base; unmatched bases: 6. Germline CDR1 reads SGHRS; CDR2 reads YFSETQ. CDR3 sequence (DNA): TGCGCCAGCAGCCCGGGACAGGACTTCCAAGAGACCCAGTACTTC. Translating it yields CASSPGQDFQETQYF.

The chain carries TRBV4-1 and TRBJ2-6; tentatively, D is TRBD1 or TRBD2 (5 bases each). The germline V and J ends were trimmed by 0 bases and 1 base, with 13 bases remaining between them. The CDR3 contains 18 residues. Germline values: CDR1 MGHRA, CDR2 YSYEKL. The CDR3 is CASSQDHWDGSGANVLTF. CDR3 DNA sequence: TGCGCCAGCAGCCAAGATCATTGGGACGGATCTGGGGCCAACGTCCTGACTTTC.

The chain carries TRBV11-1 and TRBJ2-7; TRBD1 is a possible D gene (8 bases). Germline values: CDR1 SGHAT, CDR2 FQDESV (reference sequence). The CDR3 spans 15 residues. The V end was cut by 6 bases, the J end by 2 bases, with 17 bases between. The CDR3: CASSLDRGGTYEQYF. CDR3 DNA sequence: TGTGCCAGCAGTCTAGACAGGGGAGGGACCTACGAGCAGTACTTC.

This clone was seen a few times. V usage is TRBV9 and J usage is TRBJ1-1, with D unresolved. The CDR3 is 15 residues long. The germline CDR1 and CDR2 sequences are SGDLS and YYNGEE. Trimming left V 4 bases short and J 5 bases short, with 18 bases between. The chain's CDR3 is CASSSPGGVGTEAFF. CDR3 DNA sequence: TGTGCCAGCAGCTCCCCCGGCGGGGTTGGTACTGAAGCTTTCTTT.

The CDR3 loop reads CASSNNEQFF. DNA for the CDR3: TGTGCCAGCAGCAACAATGAGCAGTTCTTC. This chain joins TRBV25-1 and TRBJ2-1; no clear D gene. The V end lost 6 bases, the J end lost 5 bases, and 2 bases lay between the germline ends. CDR1 is MGHDK and CDR2 is SYGVNS in the germline V gene. The CDR3 covers 10 residues. The variable domain in full, completed from reference TRBV25-1 and TRBJ2-1, reads EADIYQTPRYLVIGTGKKITLECSQTMGHDKMYWYQQDPGMELHLIHYSYGVNSTEKGDLSSESTVSRIRTEHFPLTLESARPSHTSQYLCASSNNEQFFGPGTRLTVL.

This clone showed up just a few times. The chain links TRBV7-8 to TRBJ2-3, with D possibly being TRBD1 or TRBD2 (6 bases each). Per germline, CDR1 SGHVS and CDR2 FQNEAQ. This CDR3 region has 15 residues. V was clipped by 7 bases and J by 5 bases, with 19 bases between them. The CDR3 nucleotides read TGTGCCAGCACCAGTTGGGGGGCCCTCGAAGATACGCAGTATTTT. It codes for CASTSWGALEDTQYF. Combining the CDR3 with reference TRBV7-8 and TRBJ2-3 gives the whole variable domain GAGVSQSPRYKVAKRGQDVALRCDPISGHVSLFWYQQALGQGPEFLTYFQNEAQLDKSGLPSDRFFAERPEGSVSTLKIQRTQQEDSAVYLCASTSWGALEDTQYFGPGTRLTVL.

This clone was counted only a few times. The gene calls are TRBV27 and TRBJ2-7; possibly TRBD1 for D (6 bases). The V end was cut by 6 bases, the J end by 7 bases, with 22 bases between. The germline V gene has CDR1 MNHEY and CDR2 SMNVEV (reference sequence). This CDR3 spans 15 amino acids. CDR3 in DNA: TGTGCCAGCAGCCAACAGGGTAAGGGGAGAGGGGAGCAGTACTTC. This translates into CASSQQGKGRGEQYF.

The CDR3 DNA sequence: TGTGCCAGCAGCTCCTCGAATAATTCACCCCTCCACTTT. Its protein is CASSSSNNSPLHF. The gene calls are TRBV13 and TRBJ1-6; D is ambiguous. In germline, CDR1 is PRHDT, CDR2 FYEKMQ (reference sequence). The length of the CDR3 is 13 residues. V dropped 4 bases and J dropped 5 bases, with 6 bases sitting between them.

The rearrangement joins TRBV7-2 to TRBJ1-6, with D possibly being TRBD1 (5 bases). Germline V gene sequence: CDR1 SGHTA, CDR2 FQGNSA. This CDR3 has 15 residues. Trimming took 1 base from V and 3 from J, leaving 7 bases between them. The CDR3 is CASSLVRGYNSPLHF. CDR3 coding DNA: TGTGCCAGCAGCTTAGTGAGGGGCTATAATTCACCCCTCCACTTT.